Listed below are T cell receptor beta chains from one sample, sequenced in a study of T-cell reconstitution after alpha-beta-depleted transplantation in children. Each CDR3 protein gets one entry after TCRdb re-called the PCR reads with MiXCR. Here the sample spans approximately 88,000 distinct CDR3 sequences, 12% being singletons. Sequencing used PBMCs from the stem cell graft donor, obtained from the stem cell graft. These receptors came from a human donor who donated a stem cell graft to a child with inherited bone marrow failure. CDR3s include the opening cysteine and the closing phenylalanine or tryptophan. The D gene is left open where the match is weak. Where a row states a size, it is once, few, many or the class of an expanded clone; other rows omit it.

TRBV6-1	once	TRBJ2-7	TRBD1	CASSGRTGYYEQYF	TGTGCCAGCAGTGGGAGGACAGGCTATTACGAGCAGTACTTC
TRBV11-1	many	TRBJ2-2	TRBD2	CASSRRREGTGELFF	TGTGCCAGCAGCAGGAGAAGGGAGGGCACCGGGGAGCTGTTTTTT
TRBV29-1	many	TRBJ2-5	NA	CSVVGTEGETQYF	TGCAGCGTTGTGGGAACAGAGGGAGAGACCCAGTACTTC
TRBV6-5	many	TRBJ2-1	TRBD2	CASSYSISGGPTRQFF	TGTGCCAGCAGTTACTCCATTTCGGGGGGGCCGACTAGGCAGTTCTTC
TRBV5-6	many	TRBJ1-1	TRBD1	CASRSHKGAGLILTEAFF	TGTGCCAGCAGGTCACACAAGGGGGCAGGGTTGATCTTGACTGAAGCTTTCTTT
TRBV19	NA	TRBJ2-4	TRBD1	CASSRARGAKNIQYF	TGTGCCAGTAGTAGGGCCAGGGGGGCCAAAAACATTCAGTACTTC
TRBV5-1	many	TRBJ2-7	TRBD1	CASSMGQGHEQYF	TGCGCCAGCAGCATGGGACAGGGGCACGAGCAGTACTTC
TRBV7-2	many	TRBJ2-1	NA	CASSTAYNEQFF	TGTGCCAGCAGCACTGCCTACAATGAGCAGTTCTTC
TRBV7-2	many	TRBJ2-3	NA	CASSLDRDPDTQYF	TGTGCCAGCAGCTTAGACAGGGACCCAGATACGCAGTATTTT
TRBV25-1	few	TRBJ2-3	TRBD2	CASSAWTSGGTVEQYF	TGTGCCAGCAGTGCCTGGACTAGCGGGGGGACAGTGGAGCAGTATTTT
TRBV5-1	many	TRBJ2-7	NA	CASSFTPDGSYEQYF	TGCGCCAGCAGCTTCACCCCAGACGGATCCTACGAGCAGTACTTC
TRBV19	few	TRBJ1-1	NA	CASSILRAASTEAFF	TGTGCCAGTAGTATTCTGAGGGCGGCTAGCACTGAAGCTTTCTTT
TRBV28	many	TRBJ2-7	NA	CASSLRAGNYEQYF	TGTGCCAGCAGTTTAAGGGCAGGGAACTACGAGCAGTACTTC
TRBV11-2	many	TRBJ2-4	TRBD2	CASSDVRGSRNIQYF	TGTGCCAGCAGCGACGTTCGCGGGAGTCGAAACATTCAGTACTTC
TRBV6-1	many	TRBJ1-1	TRBD1	CASSLPGTGEAFF	TGTGCCAGCAGCCTACCCGGGACAGGGGAAGCTTTCTTT
TRBV7-2	many	TRBJ2-7	NA	CASSLGVGNYEQYF	TGTGCCAGCAGCCTCGGGGTGGGCAACTACGAGCAGTACTTC
TRBV12-3/TRBV12-4	many	TRBJ2-1	TRBD2	CASTPSFGTSVANEQFF	TGTGCCAGCACTCCTTCCTTCGGGACTAGCGTGGCGAATGAGCAGTTCTTC
TRBV25-1	NA	TRBJ1-1	NA	CASSQRREGEAFF	TGTGCCAGCAGTCAAAGGAGGGAAGGTGAAGCTTTCTTT
TRBV3-1	many	TRBJ1-6	NA	CASSGTGNSPLHF	TGTGCCAGCAGCGGGACGGGGAATTCACCCCTCCACTTT
TRBV12-3/TRBV12-4	NA	TRBJ1-1	NA	CASRPGPWSEAFF	TGTGCCAGCAGGCCGGGGCCCTGGTCTGAAGCTTTCTTT
TRBV7-2	many	TRBJ2-7	NA	CASSPTLGPEQYF	TGTGCCAGCAGCCCCACGTTAGGCCCCGAGCAGTACTTC
TRBV20-1	many	TRBJ1-2	NA	CSAENYGYTF	TGCAGTGCTGAGAACTATGGCTACACCTTC
TRBV10-3	few	TRBJ1-5	NA	CAISEEGGQPQHF	TGTGCCATCAGTGAGGAAGGGGGTCAGCCCCAGCATTTT
TRBV7-2	many	TRBJ1-1	NA	CASSFGPIDASTEAFF	TGTGCCAGCAGCTTTGGCCCCATCGATGCGAGCACTGAAGCTTTCTTT
TRBV2	once	TRBJ2-1	TRBD1	CASSGDRGNEQFF	TGTGCCAGCAGTGGGGACAGGGGGAATGAGCAGTTCTTC